Following are 26 T cell receptor beta chains from one sample sequenced in a study of T cell repertoires in cytomegalovirus infection. TCRdb fed the reads into MiXCR, producing one record per CDR3 protein. The sample holds 550,000 to 700,000 distinct CDR3 sequences; 40% are singletons and the top ten take more than 40%. The antigens of these receptors remain unknown. The source material was cultured PBMCs, sampled from culture after CMV antigen stimulation. The receptors were sampled from a human donor in good health (CMV status not recorded). Some clones in this sample may be carry-over from other donors' samples.

In its sample, this clonotype was seen a few times. The chain carries TRBV7-8 and TRBJ2-6; D not certain. The CDR3 consists of 15 residues. Germline V gene data show CDR1 as SGHVS and CDR2 as FQNEAQ. V lost 7 bases and J 0 bases, leaving 10 bases between the germline ends. The CDR3 DNA reads TGTGCCAGCACCGGACCAGTCTCTGGGGCCAACGTCCTGACTTTC. This codes for CASTGPVSGANVLTF.

In its sample, this clonotype was seen a few times. The chain links TRBV7-8 to TRBJ1-2; perhaps TRBD1 as D (6 bases). Trimming left V 5 bases short and J 0 bases short, with 13 bases between. CDR3 length equals 15 residues. The germline gives CDR1 SGHVS, CDR2 FQNEAQ. The CDR3 here is CASSRGTPANYGYTF. The CDR3 DNA follows: TGTGCCAGCAGCCGAGGGACACCAGCTAACTATGGCTACACCTTC.

The chain links TRBV20-1 to TRBJ2-7; D not certain. V dropped 3 bases and J dropped 1 base, with 10 bases sitting between them. The CDR3 spans 13 residues. Germline CDR1 reads DFQATT; CDR2 reads SNEGSKA (reference sequence). CDR3 in amino acids: CSASGRESYEQYF. The CDR3 DNA follows: TGCAGTGCTAGTGGTAGGGAATCCTACGAGCAGTACTTC.

This rearrangement joins TRBV12-3 or TRBV12-4 to TRBJ2-3; possibly TRBD1 for D (6 bases). CDR3 length: 15 amino acids. V lost 5 bases, J lost 1 base, and 13 bases lay in between. The CDR3 sequence: CASSETGSGTDTQYF. In DNA, the CDR3 is TGTGCCAGCAGTGAAACAGGGTCGGGCACAGATACGCAGTATTTT.

This clonotype was picked up many times. The V gene is TRBV7-2, the J gene TRBJ2-7, with 7 bases aligning to TRBD2. The CDR3 consists of 14 residues. V lost 9 bases, J lost 3 bases, and 11 bases stayed unmatched. CDR1 SGHTA and CDR2 FQGNSA come from the germline V gene. The CDR3 DNA reads as TGTGCCAGTCGCGCGGCGGGAGCAGACTACGAGCAGTACTTC. Protein sequence: CASRAAGADYEQYF.

The chain is built from TRBV6-2 or TRBV6-3 and TRBJ2-7, with 8 bases identical to TRBD2. The CDR3 extends over 16 amino acids. After removal of 0 bases from V and 2 bases from J, the junction contained 6 bases not matched to a gene. From germline, CDR1 is MNHEY and CDR2 SVGEGT. The CDR3 reads CASSYSPSGQTYEQYF. For the CDR3, the DNA is TGTGCCAGCAGTTACTCGCCTAGCGGGCAAACCTACGAGCAGTACTTC.

The chain links TRBV7-9 to TRBJ2-1, with 11 bases aligning to TRBD2. Trimming cost V 5 bases and J 3 bases; bases outside gene matches: 3. The V gene's germline CDR1 is SEHNR and CDR2 FQNEAQ (reference sequence). The CDR3 is made up of 15 amino acids. CDR3 nucleotide sequence: TGTGCCAGCAGCCGACTAGCGGGACACTACAATGAGCAGTTCTTC. It specifies CASSRLAGHYNEQFF.

This clonotype was counted only a few times. V is TRBV19 and J is TRBJ2-1; D is possibly TRBD1 (6 bases). The V end was cut by 7 bases, the J end by 3 bases, with 10 bases between. CDR3 length: 13 amino acids. Germline V gene lookup returns CDR1 LNHDA and CDR2 SQIVND (reference sequence). The chain's CDR3 is CASIGGLYNEQFF. The DNA for the CDR3 is TGTGCCAGTATAGGGGGTCTCTACAATGAGCAGTTCTTC. Filled out from reference TRBV19 and TRBJ2-1, the complete variable domain reads DGGITQSPKYLFRKEGQNVTLSCEQNLNHDAMYWYRQDPGQGLRLIYYSQIVNDFQKGDIAEGYSVSREKKESFPLTVTSAQKNPTAFYLCASIGGLYNEQFFGPGTRLTVL.

The genes are TRBV7-7 and TRBJ2-1, with 10 bases that match TRBD1. The CDR3 contains 17 residues. Germline trimming cut 5 bases from V and 7 bases from J; bases unmatched to any gene: 14. The V gene's germline CDR1 is SSHAT and CDR2 FNYEAQ (reference sequence). In nucleotides, the CDR3 is TGTGCCAGCAGCCCTCGACCCGACAGGGGGCCTAGAAATGAGCAGTTCTTC. This sequence encodes CASSPRPDRGPRNEQFF.

This clonotype was detected a few times. The chain links TRBV10-3 to TRBJ2-1, with 9 bases lining up with TRBD2. Per germline, CDR1 ENHRY and CDR2 SYGVKD. The CDR3 covers 16 residues. The V and J ends lost 6 bases and 5 bases, in that order; junction bases with no gene match: 11. The CDR3 reads CAISVRLAGANNEQFF. The CDR3 DNA is TGTGCCATCAGCGTGAGATTAGCGGGAGCCAACAATGAGCAGTTCTTC.

The chain joins TRBV4-1 to TRBJ1-1; perhaps TRBD1 as D (6 bases). Germline assignment: CDR1 MGHRA and CDR2 YSYEKL. The CDR3 loop spans 15 amino acids. Trimming left V 5 bases short and J 4 bases short, with 17 bases between. The CDR3 sequence: CASSISGVRITEAFF. The CDR3, as DNA: TGCGCCAGCAGCATCTCAGGGGTGCGTATCACTGAAGCTTTCTTT.

The chain is built from TRBV7-7 and TRBJ2-5; D may be TRBD1 (5 bases). This CDR3 region has 14 residues. V gave up 5 bases and J gave up 2 bases, with 12 bases separating them. Germline V gene data show CDR1 as SSHAT and CDR2 as FNYEAQ (reference sequence). The CDR3 DNA reads TGTGCCAGCAGCCCATCCTCAGGGCAAGAGACCCAGTACTTC. Protein product: CASSPSSGQETQYF.

This clonotype was seen only a few times. The chain couples TRBV7-2 to TRBJ2-7; maybe TRBD1 (6 bases). Germline V gene lookup returns CDR1 SGHTA and CDR2 FQGNSA. Trimming took off 5 bases at V and 3 bases at J, with 17 bases between the two ends. This CDR3 has 15 residues. The CDR3 spells CASSRSWDIIYEQYF. In nucleotides, the CDR3 is TGTGCCAGCAGCCGAAGTTGGGACATAATCTACGAGCAGTACTTC.

This sequence joins TRBV5-5 and TRBJ2-5, with a tentative D call TRBD1 (5 bases). Trimming took 3 bases from V and 5 from J, leaving 20 bases between them. The CDR3 has 16 residues. Germline V gene data show CDR1 as SGHKS and CDR2 as YYEKEE (reference sequence). The CDR3 DNA is TGTGCCAGCAGCTCTCAAGGGGCAGGGATCGTGGAGACCCAGTACTTC. Translation: CASSSQGAGIVETQYF.

This chain uses TRBV5-1 with TRBJ1-2, with TRBD1 identical over 11 bases. The CDR3 spans 17 residues. V lost 3 bases to trimming and J lost 4 bases; unmatched junction nucleotides: 11. Germline V gene sequence: CDR1 SGHRS, CDR2 YFSETQ. The CDR3: CASSSAIGQGASYGYTF. The DNA of the CDR3 is TGCGCCAGCAGCTCGGCAATAGGACAGGGGGCTTCCTATGGCTACACCTTC.

This clonotype occurred many times. V is TRBV7-2 and J is TRBJ1-2; 8 positions agree with TRBD1. The CDR3 is 16 amino acids. J gave up 7 bases and V 7 bases, and 17 bases lay outside the gene matches. Germline lookup yields CDR1 SGHTA and CDR2 FQGNSA. CDR3 DNA sequence: TGTGCCAGCATCACCGACCTGAGGACAGGGAGAAGTGGCTACACCTTC. Its protein is CASITDLRTGRSGYTF.

This chain joins TRBV11-2 and TRBJ2-7; 8 bases match TRBD2. The V segment lost 1 base and the J segment 6 bases; nucleotides outside the gene matches: 5. Looked up from germline, CDR1 is SGHAT and CDR2 is FQNNGV. The length of the CDR3 is 14 residues. Written as DNA, the CDR3 is TGTGCCAGCAGCTTAGTCGGGGGGGCGGGCGAGCAGTACTTC. The encoded protein is CASSLVGGAGEQYF.

The chain has TRBV6-2 or TRBV6-3 and TRBJ1-5, with 10 bases that match TRBD1. The CDR3 contains 16 residues. CDR1 and CDR2 (germline): MNHEY, SVGEGT. The V segment lost 5 bases and the J segment 5 bases; nucleotides outside the gene matches: 9. The DNA for the CDR3 is TGTGCCAGCAGTAAAATGTGGGACAGGGGTGATCAGCCCCAGCATTTT. Translation: CASSKMWDRGDQPQHF.

This clonotype turned up a few times. The chain recombines TRBV7-2 with TRBJ2-5; 7 nucleotides align to TRBD2. J lost 2 bases, V lost 1 base, and 4 bases had no gene match. There are 15 residues in the CDR3. Germline CDR1 is SGHTA and CDR2 is FQGNSA. The DNA of the CDR3 is TGTGCCAGCAGCTTAGACGGGGGGTTGCAAGAGACCCAGTACTTC. Protein sequence: CASSLDGGLQETQYF. The complete variable domain, with remaining parts taken from reference TRBV7-2 and TRBJ2-5, reads GAGVSQSPSNKVTEKGKDVELRCDPISGHTALYWYRQSLGQGLEFLIYFQGNSAPDKSGLPSDRFSAERTGGSVSTLTIQRTQQEDSAVYLCASSLDGGLQETQYFGPGTRLLVL.

The CDR3 region is CASSPTLGTEAFF. The CDR3 DNA is TGTGCCAGCAGTCCGACGCTGGGCACTGAAGCTTTCTTT. The V call is TRBV7-6, the J call TRBJ1-1; D remains unclear. Trimming left V 6 bases short and J 4 bases short, with 12 bases between. The CDR3 is 13 amino acids. CDR1 is SGHVS, CDR2 FNYEAQ, per germline.

This clonotype was counted between two and nine times. This chain uses TRBV18 with TRBJ1-1, with TRBD1 as a possible D gene (5 bases). The CDR3 spans 13 residues. Looked up from germline, CDR1 is KGHSH and CDR2 is LQKENI. V was shortened by 8 bases and J by 1 base, with 11 bases between the two germline ends. The CDR3 loop reads CASRIDRNTEAFF. The CDR3 nucleotides are TGTGCCAGCCGAATAGACAGGAACACTGAAGCTTTCTTT.

The chain joins TRBV10-2 to TRBJ2-1, with D possibly being TRBD1 (5 bases). The germline V gene has CDR1 WSHSY and CDR2 SAAADI. CDR3 size: 16 residues. V lost 1 base, J lost 11 bases, and 21 bases lay in between. Here the CDR3 DNA reads TGCGCCAGCAGTGAGTTCGACAGCCCGACAATGAGTAAGCAGTTCTTC. Translated: CASSEFDSPTMSKQFF.

The V and J genes are TRBV20-1 and TRBJ2-1; 7 bases are shared with TRBD2. V was clipped by 3 bases and J by 2 bases; unmatched bases: 7. CDR1 is DFQATT, CDR2 SNEGSKA, per germline (reference sequence). The CDR3 is 15 residues long. CDR3 coding DNA: TGCAGTGCTAGGGGGCGGGCGGGGGCCTACAATGAGCAGTTCTTC. Its translation is CSARGRAGAYNEQFF.

The chain combines TRBV20-1 with TRBJ2-3, with 11 bases identical to TRBD1. J gave up 5 bases and V 6 bases, and 4 bases lay outside the gene matches. The germline CDR1 and CDR2 sequences are DFQATT and SNEGSKA (reference sequence). This CDR3 spans 13 amino acids. DNA of the CDR3: TGCAGTGCGCCCGGGACAGGGGGAGATACGCAGTATTTT. Translating it yields CSAPGTGGDTQYF.

In its sample, this clonotype was seen once. The chain links TRBV20-1 to TRBJ2-6; 11 bases fit TRBD2. Trimming took 5 bases from V and 0 from J; bases not matched to a gene: 6. This CDR3 has 17 residues. Germline CDR1 DFQATT, CDR2 SNEGSKA (reference sequence). CDR3 in DNA: TGCAGTGCTCAACTAGCGGGGGCCAACTCTGGGGCCAACGTCCTGACTTTC. Translated: CSAQLAGANSGANVLTF.

The CDR3 coding sequence is TGCGCCAGCAGCCGCAGGGTAGGCCTAGAGGCCAATGAGCAGTTCTTC. Translated, it gives CASSRRVGLEANEQFF. The V gene is TRBV4-1, the J gene TRBJ2-1; tentative D call: TRBD1 (5 bases). The CDR3 is made up of 16 amino acids. The V gene lost 4 bases and the J gene lost 6 bases, with 19 bases spanning the gap. Germline V gives CDR1 MGHRA, CDR2 YSYEKL.